The source of this T cell receptor beta chain is a study of response to subunit inactivated influenza vaccine. Points from the study as a whole: T cells newly recruited by each seasonal influenza vaccination are few, the authors suggested.

The CDR3 length is 14 residues. V was shortened by 4 bases and J by 6 bases, with 17 bases between the two germline ends. The germline V gene encodes CDR1 SGHRS and CDR2 YFSETQ. From the RT-PCR reads, TCRdb called clonotypes with MiXCR, one entry per CDR3 protein. The table has 710,000 or so distinct CDR3 sequences, 15% to 19% seen once. In its sample, this clonotype was seen many times. Its antigen is not known. This sequence originates from a man aged 45-60 years who received an inactivated influenza vaccine. This chain uses TRBV5-1 with TRBJ2-7; D possibly corresponds to TRBD2 (6 bases). Here the sequenced sample was PBMCs from blood, taken about 13 days after vaccination. The CDR3 region has the DNA TGCGCCAGCAGCATCGGGAGTCAGAGTAGCGAGCAGTACTTC. Residues: CASSIGSQSSEQYF.